This T cell receptor beta chain comes out of a study of siplizumab effects on memory and regulatory T cells. Study results and caveats: Confirmatory evidence of suppressive function in proliferating siplizumab-culture Tregs was not obtained. In unstimulated cells, naive T cells appeared more diverse than memory T cells and seemed major alloresponse contributors. Poor capture below about 10^-5 frequency left most alloreactive clones unmapped to unstimulated subsets.

Clones were read by immunoSEQ multiplex PCR, and TCRdb kept only the in-frame ones, dropping some. Of approximately 97,000 clones in the sample, roughly 90% were seen once. Germline lookup yields CDR1 SEHNR and CDR2 FQNEAQ (reference sequence). CDR3 length: 15 residues. V gave up 1 base and J gave up 5 bases, with 14 bases separating them. Comments on this clone: Its specificity is not known.

This receptor was identified in a human donor in good health. The chain employs TRBV7-9 and TRBJ1-1; D is uncertain. The material sequenced was CD4+ T cells sorted from blood. In DNA form, the CDR3 reads TGTGCCAGCAGCTTAGGAGGCTCCCTGGGGACTGAAGCTTTCTTT. This gives the protein CASSLGGSLGTEAFF.